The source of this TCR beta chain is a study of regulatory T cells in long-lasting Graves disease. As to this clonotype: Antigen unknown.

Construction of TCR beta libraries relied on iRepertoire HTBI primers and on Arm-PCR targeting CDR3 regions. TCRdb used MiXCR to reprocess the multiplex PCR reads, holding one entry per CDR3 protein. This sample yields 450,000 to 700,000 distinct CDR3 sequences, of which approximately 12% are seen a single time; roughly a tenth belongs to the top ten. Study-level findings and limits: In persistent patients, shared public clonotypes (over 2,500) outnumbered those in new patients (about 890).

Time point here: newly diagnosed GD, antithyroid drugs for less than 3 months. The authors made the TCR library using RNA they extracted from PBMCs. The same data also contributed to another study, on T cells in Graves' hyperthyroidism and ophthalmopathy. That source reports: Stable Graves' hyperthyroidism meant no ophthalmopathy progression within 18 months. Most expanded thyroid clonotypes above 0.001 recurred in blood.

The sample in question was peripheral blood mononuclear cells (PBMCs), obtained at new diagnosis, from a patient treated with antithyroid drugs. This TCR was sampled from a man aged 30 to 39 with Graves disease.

The CDR3 coding sequence is TGTGCCAGCAGCTTGTTTGACAGAGGAAACACCATATATTTT. It specifies CASSLFDRGNTIYF. The rearrangement links TRBV5-5 to TRBJ1-3, with a weak D call TRBD1 (5 bases). The CDR3 has 14 amino acids. Trimming cost V 1 base and J 4 bases, with 9 bases left between them. CDR1 SGHKS and CDR2 YYEKEE come from the germline V gene (reference sequence).